These T cell receptor beta chains were read from a single sample in a study of T cells in narcolepsy. The method was immunoSEQ multiplex PCR; TCRdb's version includes in-frame clones alone and lacks a portion of them. The sample lists 31,000 or so clones; roughly 90% were seen once. Material for sequencing was CD45RA- memory CD4+ T cells from PBMCs. The receptors derive from a human donor with narcolepsy. CDR3s leave out the opening cysteine and the closing phenylalanine or tryptophan. Rows give clone size only sometimes, using once, few, many, or a class for an expanded clone.

abundance,j_gene,v_gene,CDR3aa
NA,TRBJ2-1,TRBV5-1,ASTPIAGADNEQF
NA,TRBJ2-3,TRBV5-1,ASSLEPSADTQY
NA,TRBJ2-4,TRBV30,AWSPGTGRLVAKNIQY
few,TRBJ1-6,TRBV28,ASSSPGSGNSPLH
NA,TRBJ1-5,TRBV5-1,ASSEGATGNQPQH
NA,TRBJ2-3,TRBV29-1,SVRSTDTQY
NA,TRBJ2-2,TRBV6-5,ASSYAGTINTGELF
once,TRBJ1-3,TRBV6-1,ASSEGSTSGNTIY
NA,TRBJ2-3,TRBV4-2,ASSRGVGTDTQY
NA,TRBJ2-1,TRBV6-4,ASSDVASSYNEQF
NA,TRBJ1-1,TRBV4-3,ASSHQGENTEAF
NA,TRBJ2-7,TRBV6-5,ASLRDGTREQY
NA,TRBJ1-1,TRBV19,ASSIGTENTEAF
NA,TRBJ2-5,TRBV7-7,ASSLGSGRRETQY
NA,TRBJ2-1,TRBV9,ASSPRSSNEQF
NA,TRBJ1-1,TRBV2,ASGGMNTEAF
NA,TRBJ2-1,TRBV5-1,ASRDSVEQF
once,TRBJ1-1,TRBV5-1,ASSLVPGSGNTEAF
NA,TRBJ2-1,TRBV10-3,AIVRDSSYNEQF
NA,TRBJ2-3,TRBV7-3,ASSLGLGGTDTQY
NA,TRBJ1-4,TRBV2,ASGPGSEKLF
NA,TRBJ2-2,TRBV6-5,ASSYLGELF
NA,TRBJ1-2,TRBV2,ASSEGVVSDYGYT
few,TRBJ2-5,TRBV6-5,ASSTETGETQY
NA,TRBJ2-7,TRBV5-7,ASSLRQGQREQY
NA,TRBJ2-3,TRBV6-5,ASSYTGLGTDTQY
NA,TRBJ2-6,TRBV19,ASSWTGAGANVLT
once,TRBJ2-1,TRBV6-6,ASSKTGNEQF
NA,TRBJ2-3,TRBV18,ASSPPRGSSTDTQY
once,TRBJ2-1,TRBV9,ASSVGPAGQNNEQF
NA,TRBJ1-1,TRBV4-1,ASKPTGAWLAEAF
NA,TRBJ2-3,TRBV10-3,AISDSLAGGTDTQY
NA,TRBJ2-7,TRBV27,ASSLEKRQSQPYEQY
NA,TRBJ1-2,TRBV2,ASSGSAGIGGYT
NA,TRBJ1-1,TRBV6-1,ASNGNTEAF
NA,TRBJ1-5,TRBV7-2,ASSLGTGGYNQPQH
NA,TRBJ2-2,TRBV4-2,ASSQETTSFSGELF
NA,TRBJ2-3,TRBV5-1,ASSLGTDPTDTQY
NA,TRBJ1-4,TRBV11-2,ASSATGRVDEKLF
NA,TRBJ1-2,TRBV6-9,ASSEDRIYGYT
NA,TRBJ1-1,TRBV19,ASSVSLYTEAF
few,TRBJ2-1,TRBV5-4,ASSDRGWHNEQF
NA,NA,TRBV7-2,ASSFGSLSSYEQY
NA,TRBJ1-6,TRBV11-1,ASRRDRSSYNSPLH
NA,TRBJ2-1,TRBV2,ASSSFPAGDHNEQF
NA,TRBJ2-2,TRBV9,ASSVAGTGELF
NA,TRBJ2-7,TRBV19,ASRDLYEQY
NA,TRBJ1-1,TRBV9,ASSPNRGFGTEAF
NA,TRBJ1-2,TRBV18,ASPTHRTGGRDGYT
NA,TRBJ2-4,TRBV4-1,ASRSVRGRENIQY
NA,TRBJ2-5,TRBV5-1,ASSFGSQETQY
NA,TRBJ2-7,TRBV6-6,ASSQTSAYEQY
NA,TRBJ1-1,TRBV2,ASSEEGAGGAF
NA,TRBJ1-5,TRBV29-1,SVRLTGVNQPQH
NA,TRBJ1-2,TRBV5-4,ASRLQQGARGYT